The rows below give T cell receptor beta chains drawn from one sample of a study of shared clonotypes between healthy human individuals. Libraries were prepared by immunoSEQ multiplex PCR; TCRdb keeps only in-frame clonotypes and omits some of them. This table holds roughly 1,600,000 clones, 97% to 99% found once. Sequencing input: naive CD4+ T cells sorted from blood. These receptors originate from a man aged 25 to 40 in good health. Each CDR3 is given with its conserved first and last residue. The order of the fields is clone size, D gene, J gene, V gene, CDR3 DNA, CDR3 protein. The D gene is left open where the match is weak. The size entry is marked missing in some rows and otherwise reads once, few, many or a size class.

NA,NA,TRBJ2-7,TRBV5-5,TGTGCCAGCAGCTTGGGCCAGGCAAGGACAGACTTC,CASSLGQARTDF
NA,NA,TRBJ2-1,TRBV11-3,TGTGCCAGCAGCTTCGGGGCCTTGGAGCAGTTCTTC,CASSFGALEQFF
NA,NA,TRBJ2-7,TRBV11-1,TGTGCCAGCAGCTTCCGGCCTCAATACTTC,CASSFRPQYF
NA,NA,TRBJ2-5,TRBV2,TGTGCCAGCAGCGGGGACATTGTCGAGACCCAGTACTTC,CASSGDIVETQYF
NA,NA,TRBJ1-2,TRBV6-1,TGTGCCAGCAGTGCGGAGGCGGGACCTAACTATGGCTACACCTTC,CASSAEAGPNYGYTF
once,TRBD2,TRBJ2-7,TRBV28,TGTGCCAGCAGTTTACTGGGACTAGCGGGAAACGAGCAGTACTTC,CASSLLGLAGNEQYF
NA,NA,TRBJ2-2,TRBV4-3,TGCGCCAGCAGCCAAGTGGGCGGGATCGCCGGGGAGCTGTTTTTT,CASSQVGGIAGELFF
NA,NA,TRBJ1-1,TRBV5-1,TGCGCCAGCAGCTTGACAGTCGACACTGAAGCTTTCTTT,CASSLTVDTEAFF
NA,TRBD1,TRBJ2-7,TRBV10-1,TGCGCCAGCAGTCGAGGACAGGGATACGAGCAGTACTTC,CASSRGQGYEQYF
NA,NA,TRBJ1-5,TRBV6-1,TGTGCCAGCAGTGAAGCGTGGGGGGCTCAGCCCCAGCATTTT,CASSEAWGAQPQHF
NA,NA,TRBJ2-3,TRBV5-5,TGTGCCAGCAGCTTGGGGGGGCCGGGAGATACGCAGTATTTT,CASSLGGPGDTQYF
NA,TRBD2,TRBJ2-7,TRBV5-1,TGCGCCAGCAGCTTGGCCCCCCGGGGCGGGGGAAGCTACGAGCAGTACTTC,CASSLAPRGGGSYEQYF
NA,TRBD1,TRBJ2-4,TRBV18,TGTGCCAGCTCACCGGGGACAGGGTGGGACATTCAGTACTTC,CASSPGTGWDIQYF
NA,TRBD1,TRBJ1-1,TRBV27,TGTGCCAGCAGTTTGGACAGGCCGAACACTGAAGCTTTCTTT,CASSLDRPNTEAFF
NA,TRBD1,TRBJ1-5,TRBV28,TGTGCCAGCAGTTTAGGGACAGGGACAAATCAGCCCCAGCATTTT,CASSLGTGTNQPQHF
NA,NA,TRBJ2-7,TRBV9,TGTGCCAGCAGCGTAGGGACAGTCCTCACTAACGAGCAGTACTTC,CASSVGTVLTNEQYF
NA,NA,TRBJ1-5,TRBV2,TGTGCCAGCTGTCTTGCGTCTAGCAATCAGCCCCAGCATTTT,CASCLASSNQPQHF
NA,NA,TRBJ2-7,TRBV2,TGTGCCAGCAGTGAAGCGCTGGGGGCGCAACAGTACTTC,CASSEALGAQQYF
NA,NA,TRBJ2-1,TRBV25-1,TGTGCCAGCAGCGTGGGGGGCCACAATGAGCAGTTCTTC,CASSVGGHNEQFF
NA,TRBD2,TRBJ2-7,TRBV30,TGTGCCTGTTCAGGACTAGCGAACTCCTACGAGCAGTACTTC,CACSGLANSYEQYF
NA,NA,TRBJ2-3,TRBV4-1,TGCGCCAGCAGTCTCTCCAGGGCAGATACGCAGTATTTT,CASSLSRADTQYF
NA,TRBD1,TRBJ2-1,TRBV7-9,TGTGCCAGCATTCTATCCGGGACAGGCCACTACAATGAGCAGTTCTTC,CASILSGTGHYNEQFF
once,TRBD1,TRBJ2-7,TRBV5-4,TGTGCCAGCAGCATGGGACAGGGGGCGTACTACGAGCAGTACTTC,CASSMGQGAYYEQYF
NA,NA,TRBJ1-2,TRBV7-9,TGTGCCAGCAGCCCAGGTTCGGTTGGCGGGGATGATAGCTATGGCTACACCTTC,CASSPGSVGGDDSYGYTF
NA,NA,TRBJ1-5,TRBV7-9,TGTGCCAGCAGCTTAGGGTTCGTAGATCAGCCCCAGCATTTT,CASSLGFVDQPQHF
NA,TRBD1,TRBJ1-4,TRBV5-1,TGCGCCAGCAGCTCCGGGACAGTGTTGGAAAAACTGTTTTTT,CASSSGTVLEKLFF
NA,NA,TRBJ1-4,TRBV15,TGTGCCACCAGCAGTTATTATGGAATCGGCGTGGATGAAAAACTGTTTTTT,CATSSYYGIGVDEKLFF
NA,TRBD2,TRBJ2-3,TRBV7-9,TGTGCCAGCAGCTCCCGTGCGCTAGCGGGAGGGGGCACAGATACGCAGTATTTT,CASSSRALAGGGTDTQYF
NA,NA,TRBJ2-2,TRBV7-9,TGTGCCAGCAGCCGGGAGTGGCACGCCGGGGAGCTGTTTTTT,CASSREWHAGELFF
NA,TRBD1,TRBJ2-7,TRBV11-2,TGTGCCAGCAGAGATAGAGGGAGAAGGACAGGGTCGTCCTACGAGCAGTACTTC,CASRDRGRRTGSSYEQYF
NA,TRBD2,TRBJ2-7,TRBV5-4,TGTGCCAGCAGCTTGTCGACTAGCGGGAGTCGGGGCGAGCAGTACTTC,CASSLSTSGSRGEQYF
NA,NA,TRBJ2-1,TRBV30,TGTGCCTGGAGTTTGGCGATCAATGAGCAGTTCTTC,CAWSLAINEQFF
NA,NA,TRBJ2-3,TRBV5-1,TGCGCCAGCAGCTTGGAAGCGGCTAGCACAGATACGCAGTATTTT,CASSLEAASTDTQYF
NA,TRBD2,TRBJ2-5,TRBV29-1,TGCAGCGTTGCCCAACTAGCGGGAGTTGCTGAGACCCAGTACTTC,CSVAQLAGVAETQYF
NA,TRBD2,TRBJ2-7,TRBV9,TGTGCCAGCAGCCCCTCGGGACTATCCGAGCAGTACTTC,CASSPSGLSEQYF
once,NA,TRBJ1-5,TRBV19,TGTGCCAGTAGTATTCAGGAGACTAGCAATCAGCCCCAGCATTTT,CASSIQETSNQPQHF
NA,TRBD1,TRBJ2-7,TRBV28,TGTGCCAGCCTGCCAATTGACAGGGCGGGCGAGCAGTACTTC,CASLPIDRAGEQYF
NA,NA,TRBJ2-4,TRBV13,TGTGCCAGCAGCCGAAGGTCCCAGGGAAGCATTCAGTACTTC,CASSRRSQGSIQYF
once,TRBD2,TRBJ2-7,TRBV5-4,TGTGCCAGCAGCTTGGAGCCTAGCGGTTACGAGCAGTACTTC,CASSLEPSGYEQYF
NA,TRBD1,TRBJ1-4,TRBV9,TGTGCCAGCAGCCCAAGACTGACAGGGGCTGCAACTAATGAAAAACTGTTTTTT,CASSPRLTGAATNEKLFF
NA,NA,TRBJ1-3,TRBV18,TGTGCCAGCTCACCGCCAGGGGCTGGAAACACCATATATTTT,CASSPPGAGNTIYF
NA,TRBD2,TRBJ2-3,TRBV11-2,TGTGCCAGCAGCTTAGAGGCGGGAGGGCCTACAGATACGCAGTATTTT,CASSLEAGGPTDTQYF
NA,TRBD1,TRBJ2-5,TRBV7-7,TGTGCTAGCAGCCTCGGACAGGGGTTGGGAGAGACCCAGTACTTC,CASSLGQGLGETQYF
NA,TRBD1,TRBJ2-1,TRBV7-7,TGTGCTAGCAGCGCTACAGGGGGGAATGAGCAGTTCTTC,CASSATGGNEQFF
NA,NA,TRBJ2-3,TRBV12-2,TGTGCAAGTCGCTTAGCCAATGGGACTAGCGGGTCAGATACGCAGTATTTT,CASRLANGTSGSDTQYF
NA,TRBD2,TRBJ2-5,TRBV10-2,TGCGCCAGCAGCGGGAGGGCCCCCCAAGAGACCCAGTACTTC,CASSGRAPQETQYF
NA,TRBD1,TRBJ1-5,TRBV18,TGTGCCAGCTCACTCGGGACAGTAGATCAGCCCCAGCATTTT,CASSLGTVDQPQHF
once,NA,TRBJ2-5,TRBV28,TGTGCCAGCAACCCCGACAGGCGCCAAGAGACCCAGTACTTC,CASNPDRRQETQYF
NA,TRBD2,TRBJ2-7,TRBV10-2,TGCGCCAGCAGTGAGTCAATACGGGAGGAGGAGCAGTACTTC,CASSESIREEEQYF
NA,NA,TRBJ1-1,TRBV9,TGTGCCAGCAGCCCCGGGTCTCAGAACACTGAAGCTTTCTTT,CASSPGSQNTEAFF
NA,TRBD2,TRBJ2-7,TRBV5-8,TGTGCCAGCAGCTTGCCTAGCGGGAGGCCCAAGGACTTC,CASSLPSGRPKDF
NA,TRBD2,TRBJ2-2,TRBV6-5,TGTGCCAGCAGTTACTCTACTAGCGGGAACACCGGGGAGCTGTTTTTT,CASSYSTSGNTGELFF